This TCR beta chain appears in the sequencing data of a study of blood T cell repertoires in COVID-19. Turning to the study itself: Some COVID-19 samples were acute and others convalescent; all came from the United States, Italy and Spain. From T cells, B-cell-depleted T cells, or PBMCs came the material, which was cDNA or gDNA.

Germline V gene sequence: CDR1 LNHDA, CDR2 SQIVND (reference sequence). The CDR3 contains 19 residues. The ends lost 1 base at V and 0 bases at J; junction bases unmatched: 6. In the original workflow: Estimation of nucleated cell counts was performed using reference gene primer amplification. Method: immunoSEQ multiplex PCR; TCRdb's copy keeps in-frame clones and lacks some. V and J calls and clone size are those listed in that table; D and trimming were worked out from the DNA. The repertoire holds hundreds of thousands of clones, with about 80% as singletons. The material sequenced was peripheral blood. The chain couples TRBV19 to TRBJ2-1; the match to TRBD2 covers 13 bases. This receptor was taken from a woman older than 75 with acute or convalescent COVID-19. This chain's CDR3 is CASSIALAGGPSSYNEQFF. The CDR3 DNA follows: TGTGCCAGTAGTATAGCACTAGCGGGGGGGCCTAGCTCCTACAATGAGCAGTTCTTC.